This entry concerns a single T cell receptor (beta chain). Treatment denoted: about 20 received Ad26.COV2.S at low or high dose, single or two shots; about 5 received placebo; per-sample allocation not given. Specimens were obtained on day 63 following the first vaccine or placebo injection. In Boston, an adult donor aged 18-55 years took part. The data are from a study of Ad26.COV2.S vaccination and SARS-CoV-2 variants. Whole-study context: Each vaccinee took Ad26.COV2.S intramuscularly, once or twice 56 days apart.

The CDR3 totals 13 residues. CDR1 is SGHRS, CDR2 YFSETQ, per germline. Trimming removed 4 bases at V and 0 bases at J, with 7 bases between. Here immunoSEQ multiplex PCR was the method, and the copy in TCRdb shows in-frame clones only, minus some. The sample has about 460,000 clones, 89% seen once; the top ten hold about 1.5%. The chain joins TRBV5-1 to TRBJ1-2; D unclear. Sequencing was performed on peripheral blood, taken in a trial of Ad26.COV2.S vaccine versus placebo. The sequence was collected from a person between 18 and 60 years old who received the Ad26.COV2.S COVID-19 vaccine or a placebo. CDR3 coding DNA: TGCGCCAGCAGCGAACTGGCTAACTATGGCTACACCTTC. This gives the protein CASSELANYGYTF.